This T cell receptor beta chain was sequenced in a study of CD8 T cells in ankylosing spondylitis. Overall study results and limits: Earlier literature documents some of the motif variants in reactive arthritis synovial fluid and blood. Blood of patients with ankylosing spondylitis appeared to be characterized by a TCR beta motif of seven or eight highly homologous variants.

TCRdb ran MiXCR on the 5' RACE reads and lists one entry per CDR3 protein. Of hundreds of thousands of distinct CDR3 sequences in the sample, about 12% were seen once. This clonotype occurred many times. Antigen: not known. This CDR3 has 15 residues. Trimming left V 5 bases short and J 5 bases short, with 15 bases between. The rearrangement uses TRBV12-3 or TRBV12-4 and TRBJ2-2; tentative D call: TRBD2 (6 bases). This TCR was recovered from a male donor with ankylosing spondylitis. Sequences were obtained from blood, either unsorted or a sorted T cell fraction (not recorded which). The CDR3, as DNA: TGTGCCAGCAGTCTCAAGACTAGGGCGACCGGGGAGCTGTTTTTT. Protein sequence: CASSLKTRATGELFF.